This T cell receptor (beta chain) was documented in a study of blood T cell repertoires in COVID-19. Study processing details: Amplified reference gene primers provided the basis for estimating nucleated cell counts. Assay: immunoSEQ multiplex PCR; the TCRdb copy retains only in-frame clones and omits some. Clone size and V and J calls were adopted from that table, with D and trimming inferred from the DNA. The repertoire includes approximately 120,000 clones, about four fifths of them detected once, and about 18% sits in the top ten. This clone occurred a few times. The sample consisted of peripheral blood. This TCR was sampled from a man under 40 with COVID-19, enrolled during active disease.

Written as DNA, the CDR3 is TGTGCCAGCAGCCAGACAGATAAAGAGACCCAGTACTTC. It is translated as CASSQTDKETQYF. The chain is built from TRBV7-3 and TRBJ2-5; tentatively, D is TRBD1 (5 bases). The CDR3 is 13 amino acids. CDR1 and CDR2 from the germline V gene are SGHTA and FQGTGA. The germline V and J ends were trimmed by 5 bases and 3 bases, with 10 bases remaining between them.